The subject of this entry is one TCR beta chain. The target antigen is unknown. The record originates from a study of cytomegalovirus exposure and HLA in healthy donors. Whole-study results and caveats: Accurate predictions that matched the HLA-A and HLA-B alleles of most subjects were reportedly made from TCR beta sequences. TCR beta V- and J-gene trimming was later associated with a missense DCLRE1C variant. Many donors carried some public TCRs, although rarity characterized most TCR sequences.

V was clipped by 2 bases and J by 2 bases, with 11 bases between them. This CDR3 region has 14 residues. The germline V gene has CDR1 SGDLS and CDR2 YYNGEE. The primer mix had 60 Vbeta and 13 Jbeta primers. Method: immunoSEQ multiplex PCR; TCRdb's copy keeps in-frame clones and lacks some. The data hold about 130,000 clones, with 70% to 80% observed a single time. The material sequenced was PBMCs. The V call is TRBV9, the J call TRBJ2-7; TRBD1 might be the D (5 bases). This clonotype originated in a human donor in good health. Here the CDR3 reads CASSVDQGPYEQYF. The CDR3 nucleotides are TGTGCCAGCAGCGTCGATCAGGGCCCCTACGAGCAGTACTTC.